The 17 T cell receptor beta chains below all came from one sample that was sequenced in a study of identical twins. MiXCR, run by TCRdb on the 5' RACE reads, gives a single entry per CDR3 protein. The table lists under 350,000 distinct CDR3 sequences, roughly 10% of them singletons. A further study also used this sample, focusing on yellow fever vaccine responses in identical twins.

Sequencing used CD8+ T cells sorted from blood. The receptors were sampled from a woman under 30 in good health.

This clonotype was counted ten times or more. The CDR3: CASTYSSETQYF. In nucleotides, the CDR3 is TGTGCCAGCACCTATTCATCAGAGACCCAGTACTTC. V usage is TRBV5-5 and J usage is TRBJ2-5; D is unresolved. V was pared by 6 bases and J by 4 bases, with 10 bases between. The CDR3 contains 12 residues. Germline-derived CDR1 and CDR2 are SGHKS and YYEKEE (reference sequence).

This clonotype has a count of ten or more. V usage is TRBV28 and J usage is TRBJ2-5; D may be TRBD1 or TRBD2 (6 bases each). The CDR3 totals 16 residues. From germline, CDR1 is MDHEN and CDR2 SYDVKM. Trimming shortened V by 2 bases and J by 3 bases, and 16 bases separated the two germline ends. CDR3 DNA sequence: TGTGCCAGCAGTTTAAGGCGGGACAAACCCGAAGAGACCCAGTACTTC. As protein: CASSLRRDKPEETQYF.

This clonotype has only a few counts. V is TRBV19 and J is TRBJ2-3; D gene ambiguous. There are 13 residues in the CDR3. Germline lookup yields CDR1 LNHDA and CDR2 SQIVND (reference sequence). V gave up 7 bases and J gave up 4 bases, with 12 bases separating them. The CDR3 DNA reads TGTGCCAGTATTGGAAGGATCTCAGATACGCAGTATTTT. This codes for CASIGRISDTQYF.

The table lists this clonotype with a few counts. The chain combines TRBV28 with TRBJ2-3; D remains unclear. Germline-derived CDR1 and CDR2 are MDHEN and SYDVKM. V was pared by 10 bases and J by 0 bases, with 17 bases between. This CDR3 has 15 amino acids. The CDR3 reads CATRFGGSSTDTQYF. The CDR3 DNA follows: TGTGCCACACGGTTTGGCGGTTCTAGCACAGATACGCAGTATTTT. The full variable domain, with the rest looked up from reference TRBV28 and TRBJ2-3, is DVKVTQSSRYLVKRTGEKVFLECVQDMDHENMFWYRQDPGLGLRLIYFSYDVKMKEKGDIPEGYSVSREKKERFSLILESASTNQTSMYLCATRFGGSSTDTQYFGPGTRLTVL.

There are many counts of this clonotype. V usage is TRBV10-1 and J usage is TRBJ2-2; D not resolved. Trimming removed 2 bases from V and 5 bases from J, with 6 bases in between. CDR1 and CDR2 from the germline V gene are WNHNN and SYGVQD (reference sequence). This CDR3 comprises 13 residues. CDR3 sequence reads: CASSEKGTGELFF. The CDR3 bases are TGCGCCAGCAGTGAGAAGGGAACCGGGGAGCTGTTTTTT.

V usage is TRBV11-2 and J usage is TRBJ2-3; 12 bases map to TRBD2. In germline, CDR1 is SGHAT, CDR2 FQNNGV. The CDR3 loop spans 19 amino acids. J gave up 4 bases and V 8 bases, and 19 bases lay outside the gene matches. CDR3 sequence (DNA): TGTGCCAGCTTCTTCGGTCGAGCTAGCGGGGGGGCCGTTTCAGATACGCAGTATTTT. It yields the protein CASFFGRASGGAVSDTQYF.

The V call is TRBV4-3, the J call TRBJ2-1, with 8 nucleotides matching TRBD2. Germline-derived CDR1 and CDR2 are LGHNA and YSLEER. CDR3 size: 18 residues. After removal of 1 base from V and 0 bases from J, the junction contained 8 bases not matched to a gene. The CDR3 region is CASSQGPGLVSSYNEQFF. The CDR3 nucleotides read TGCGCCAGCAGCCAAGGACCGGGACTAGTGAGCTCCTACAATGAGCAGTTCTTC.

Only a few counts were recorded for this clonotype. The genes are TRBV14 and TRBJ2-3; D gene ambiguous. CDR1 and CDR2 from the germline V gene are SGHDN and FVKESK. This CDR3 contains 14 residues. Trimming cost V 1 base and J 0 bases, with 5 bases left between them. CDR3 coding DNA: TGTGCCAGCAGCCAAGTCTTCAGCACAGATACGCAGTATTTT. Encoded protein: CASSQVFSTDTQYF.

This clonotype was found many times. The chain combines TRBV7-9 with TRBJ1-4; possibly TRBD1 for D (6 bases). The V end lost 3 bases, the J end lost 7 bases, and 15 bases lay between the germline ends. Germline V gene lookup returns CDR1 SEHNR and CDR2 FQNEAQ (reference sequence). This CDR3 spans 15 amino acids. CDR3 amino acids: CASSLYGDIPEKLFF. The CDR3 region has the DNA TGTGCCAGCAGCTTGTACGGGGACATACCTGAAAAACTGTTTTTT.

Only a few counts were recorded for this clonotype. The V call is TRBV9, the J call TRBJ1-1, with 10 bases that match TRBD1. This CDR3 is 17 amino acids long. The V segment lost 4 bases and the J segment 2 bases; nucleotides outside the gene matches: 11. Germline loops: CDR1 SGDLS, CDR2 YYNGEE. For the CDR3, the DNA is TGTGCCAGCAGCCCGAGCGACAGGGGGCCGCAAAACACTGAAGCTTTCTTT. Its translation is CASSPSDRGPQNTEAFF. Filled out from reference TRBV9 and TRBJ1-1, the complete variable domain reads DSGVTQTPKHLITATGQRVTLRCSPRSGDLSVYWYQQSLDQGLQFLIQYYNGEERAKGNILERFSAQQFPDLHSELNLSSLELGDSALYFCASSPSDRGPQNTEAFFGQGTRLTVV.

This clonotype was observed at least ten times. V is TRBV5-1 and J is TRBJ2-1; 12 bases match TRBD2. The ends lost 5 bases at V and 7 bases at J; junction bases unmatched: 10. The CDR3 consists of 16 residues. The germline V gene has CDR1 SGHRS and CDR2 YFSETQ. This CDR3 is CASRFPLTSGGNEQFF. As DNA, the CDR3 is TGCGCCAGCAGGTTTCCACTGACTAGCGGGGGTAATGAGCAGTTCTTC.

This clonotype was observed a few times. The rearrangement uses TRBV29-1 and TRBJ2-5; no reliable D call. The CDR3 runs 13 residues. V lost 5 bases, J lost 1 base, and 11 bases lay in between. In germline, CDR1 is SQVTM, CDR2 ANQGSEA. CDR3 region: CSVTLSVQETQYF. The CDR3 DNA is TGCAGCGTTACCCTTTCAGTCCAAGAGACCCAGTACTTC.

This clonotype showed up many times. V is TRBV12-3 or TRBV12-4 and J is TRBJ2-7; tentatively, D is TRBD2 (5 bases). V lost 3 bases and J 5 bases, leaving 11 bases between the germline ends. This CDR3 contains 13 residues. DNA of the CDR3: TGTGCCAGCAGTTTGGCGGGCGGAGACGAGCAGTACTTC. The encoded protein is CASSLAGGDEQYF.

This clonotype came up many times. The V and J genes are TRBV12-3 or TRBV12-4 and TRBJ2-7; D is uncertain. Trimming stripped 0 bases from V and 1 base from J, with 7 bases between. This CDR3 spans 14 amino acids. CDR3 in DNA: TGTGCCAGCAGTTTAGCGGCAGGTTCCTACGAGCAGTACTTC. This sequence encodes CASSLAAGSYEQYF.

As DNA, the CDR3 is TGCGCCAGCAGCCAAGACGCCCTGAGTTCGGAGCAGTACTTC. It codes for CASSQDALSSEQYF. The V and J genes are TRBV4-3 and TRBJ2-7; unclear D gene. There are 14 residues in the CDR3. In germline, CDR1 is LGHNA, CDR2 YSLEER. The V gene lost 0 bases and the J gene lost 7 bases, with 13 bases spanning the gap.

V and J are TRBV7-9 and TRBJ2-3, with D perhaps matching TRBD2 (5 bases). V was trimmed by 5 bases and J by 5 bases, leaving 11 bases between them. The CDR3 is made up of 13 amino acids. The germline V gene has CDR1 SEHNR and CDR2 FQNEAQ (reference sequence). The CDR3 is CASSPTAGDTQYF. The CDR3 nucleotides are TGTGCCAGCAGCCCTACGGCGGGAGATACGCAGTATTTT.

This clonotype was detected ten times or more. The chain uses TRBV24-1 and TRBJ2-1, with D maybe TRBD1 (5 bases). V shed 0 bases and J shed 5 bases, with 7 bases lying between them. The CDR3 contains 14 residues. Germline CDR1 KGHDR, CDR2 SFDVKD. The CDR3 region has the DNA TGTGCCACCAGTGATTTGCAAGGGGACAATGAGCAGTTCTTC. As protein: CATSDLQGDNEQFF.